What follows are 16 T cell receptor beta chains derived from one specimen sequenced in a study of cytomegalovirus exposure and HLA in healthy donors. A multiplex PCR was run with 60 Vbeta primers and 13 Jbeta primers. Produced via immunoSEQ multiplex PCR; TCRdb's table is partial and in-frame only. The sample has some 150,000 clones; about 79% are singletons. Sequencing input: PBMCs. The receptors were sampled from a man aged 40-50 years in good health and CMV-seropositive.

This sequence joins TRBV19 and TRBJ2-1; 7 nucleotides align to TRBD1. V lost 8 bases to trimming and J lost 3 bases; unmatched junction nucleotides: 10. CDR1 and CDR2 from the germline V gene are LNHDA and SQIVND (reference sequence). CDR3 length: 15 residues. CDR3 sequence reads: CASSLPGTVYNEQFF. Written as DNA, the CDR3 is TGTGCCAGTTCTCTCCCCGGGACAGTCTACAATGAGCAGTTCTTC.

This sequence joins TRBV9 and TRBJ1-2; 9 positions agree with TRBD1. V trimming: 3 bases; J trimming: 4 bases; junction bases outside the gene matches: 4. Germline CDR1 and CDR2: SGDLS and YYNGEE. The CDR3 has 14 amino acids. The CDR3 sequence: CASSETGGFYGYTF. In nucleotides, the CDR3 is TGTGCCAGCAGCGAGACAGGGGGGTTCTATGGCTACACCTTC.

V usage is TRBV4-2 and J usage is TRBJ1-2; TRBD1 is a possible D gene (6 bases). The CDR3 sequence is 15 residues long. CDR1 is LGHNA and CDR2 is YNFKEQ in the germline V gene. V dropped 0 bases and J dropped 7 bases, with 15 bases sitting between them. This CDR3 reads CASSQEKGGGCGYTF. CDR3 coding DNA: TGTGCCAGCAGCCAAGAAAAGGGGGGGGGATGTGGCTACACCTTC.

The chain couples TRBV7-8 to TRBJ1-6; D not resolved. The CDR3 has 15 residues. Trimming took off 0 bases at V and 9 bases at J, with 12 bases between the two ends. Germline V gene lookup returns CDR1 SGHVS and CDR2 FQNEAQ. The CDR3 bases are TGTGCCAGCAGCTTAGCGATCGGGGTGGGTTCACCCCTCCACTTT. It specifies CASSLAIGVGSPLHF.

This clone was observed a few times. The chain joins TRBV7-2 to TRBJ1-1; 9 bases are shared with TRBD1. Germline CDR1 and CDR2: SGHTA and FQGNSA. The ends lost 5 bases at V and 11 bases at J; junction bases unmatched: 9. This CDR3 spans 13 amino acids. CDR3 residues: CASSLQQGAGAFF. In nucleotides, the CDR3 is TGTGCCAGCAGCCTTCAACAGGGGGCTGGTGCTTTCTTT.

This sequence joins TRBV4-3 and TRBJ1-1; tentative D call: TRBD1 (6 bases). In germline, CDR1 is LGHNA, CDR2 YSLEER. The CDR3 totals 14 residues. The V end lost 3 bases, the J end lost 3 bases, and 11 bases lay between the germline ends. CDR3 in amino acids: CASSHTGTYTEAFF. The CDR3 nucleotides are TGCGCCAGCAGCCACACAGGGACATACACTGAAGCTTTCTTT.

The CDR3 sequence is CASSEGFGNTGELFF. The DNA of the CDR3 is TGTGCCAGCTCAGAGGGATTCGGGAACACCGGGGAGCTGTTTTTT. The rearrangement uses TRBV18 and TRBJ2-2; possible D gene TRBD2, 5 bases. The CDR3 contains 15 residues. Trimming removed 5 bases from V and 1 base from J, with 11 bases in between. Per the germline V gene, CDR1 is KGHSH and CDR2 is LQKENI. Filled out from reference TRBV18 and TRBJ2-2, the complete variable domain reads NAGVMQNPRHLVRRRGQEARLRCSPMKGHSHVYWYRQLPEEGLKFMVYLQKENIIDESGMPKERFSAEFPKEGPSILRIQQVVRGDSAAYFCASSEGFGNTGELFFGEGSRLTVL.

The J gene is TRBJ2-1, the V gene TRBV7-3; TRBD2 matches 8 bases. There are 15 residues in the CDR3. Losses at the gene ends were 8 bases for V and 7 bases for J; bases not matched to a gene: 13. Germline V gene sequence: CDR1 SGHTA, CDR2 FQGTGA. CDR3 loop: CASDPGGAGTNEQFF. Here the CDR3 DNA reads TGTGCCAGCGATCCCGGGGGGGCCGGAACGAATGAGCAGTTCTTC. Drawing the rest from reference TRBV7-3 and TRBJ2-1, the complete variable domain is GAGVSQTPSNKVTEKGKYVELRCDPISGHTALYWYRQSLGQGPEFLIYFQGTGAADDSGLPNDRFFAVRPEGSVSTLKIQRTERGDSAVYLCASDPGGAGTNEQFFGPGTRLTVL.

CDR3 in amino acids: CASSNTGATQYF. The CDR3, as DNA: TGCGCCAGCAGCAATACAGGGGCCACCCAGTACTTC. This chain links TRBV5-1 with TRBJ2-5; 7 positions match TRBD1. The V gene's germline CDR1 is SGHRS and CDR2 YFSETQ. This CDR3 is 12 amino acids long. V lost 4 bases, J lost 8 bases, and 5 bases stayed unmatched.

The chain uses TRBV29-1 and TRBJ2-2, with 7 bases that match TRBD2. CDR1 and CDR2 (germline): SQVTM, ANQGSEA. The CDR3 is 12 residues long. V shed 3 bases, J shed 12 bases, and the junction held 7 bases outside the gene matches. CDR3 bases: TGCAGCGTTGAGGGTAGGGAGGGGAAGCTGTTTTTT. This translates into CSVEGREGKLFF.

The chain employs TRBV7-3 and TRBJ2-1; 10 bases align to TRBD2. This CDR3 is 15 amino acids long. V trimming: 5 bases; J trimming: 8 bases; junction bases outside the gene matches: 9. Per germline, CDR1 SGHTA and CDR2 FQGTGA. CDR3 nucleotide sequence: TGTGCCAGCAGCCCGAAGCGGGGGGGCCGGGATGAGCAGTTCTTC. This codes for CASSPKRGGRDEQFF.

This clone was detected a few times. The rearrangement joins TRBV27 to TRBJ1-2, with D unresolved. The CDR3 consists of 15 residues. V was clipped by 5 bases and J by 3 bases, with 16 bases between them. CDR1 is MNHEY and CDR2 is SMNVEV in the germline V gene (reference sequence). In DNA form, the CDR3 reads TGTGCCAGCAGTCCCCACCCCGAGAGTTACTATGGCTACACCTTC. It encodes CASSPHPESYYGYTF.

The CDR3 is CASSLGRTGQFF. For the CDR3, the DNA is TGTGCCAGCAGCTTGGGGAGGACCGGGCAGTTCTTC. The chain links TRBV11-3 to TRBJ2-1, with D possibly TRBD2 on 6 matching bases. In germline, CDR1 is SGHNT, CDR2 YENEEA. V was trimmed by 3 bases and J by 12 bases, leaving 12 bases between them. This CDR3 comprises 12 residues.

This clone was seen once. The chain recombines TRBV5-1 with TRBJ2-1; TRBD2 agrees at 8 bases. Germline CDR1 SGHRS, CDR2 YFSETQ. With V trimmed by 1 base and J by 3 bases, 3 bases remained unmatched. The CDR3 sequence is 15 residues long. This CDR3 is CASSLHSGGYNEQFF. CDR3 nucleotide sequence: TGCGCCAGCAGCTTGCACAGCGGGGGCTACAATGAGCAGTTCTTC.

The V call is TRBV6-1, the J call TRBJ2-7, with 8 bases lining up with TRBD1. V lost 7 bases to trimming and J lost 7 bases; unmatched junction nucleotides: 9. Germline lookup yields CDR1 MNHNS and CDR2 SASEGT. CDR3 length equals 13 residues. CDR3 loop: CASTEAGGWEQYF. DNA of the CDR3: TGTGCCAGCACAGAGGCAGGGGGCTGGGAGCAGTACTTC.

The chain combines TRBV4-2 with TRBJ2-4; 8 positions agree with TRBD2. V lost 0 bases and J lost 8; bases outside the gene matches: 6. The CDR3 is made up of 15 amino acids. Per germline, CDR1 LGHNA and CDR2 YNFKEQ. In DNA form, the CDR3 reads TGTGCCAGCAGCCAAGATCTAGCGGGTGGGGACATTCAGTACTTC. It specifies CASSQDLAGGDIQYF.